This TCR beta chain was profiled in a study of beta chain features in type 1 diabetes. This clone was seen only a few times. Antigen specificity is unknown. A sort by CD45RO/CCR7/CD25/CD127/CD95/CD27 yielded CD4+ naive, central memory, regulatory and stem cell-like memory cells. Purities over 98% were achieved in all sorted populations. Since all of the isolated RNA was reverse transcribed, expressed TCRB transcripts were what got sequenced. The method was immunoSEQ multiplex PCR; TCRdb's version includes in-frame clones alone and lacks a portion of them. The data contain about 650,000 clones, around an eighth of them singletons. The CDR3 loop spans 16 amino acids. The V end was cut by 1 base, the J end by 3 bases, with 16 bases between. Germline assignment: CDR1 SGHRS and CDR2 YFSETQ. Study conclusions and caveats: All four CD4+ subsets from Type 1 diabetes patients carried moderately but significantly shorter TCRB CDR3s.

Sequences were obtained from naive CD4+ T cells from blood. The genes are TRBV5-1 and TRBJ1-1; possibly TRBD1 for D (6 bases). The clonotype was recovered from a man younger than 45 with type 1 diabetes. CDR3 amino acids: CASSLSGARSHTEAFF. In DNA form, the CDR3 reads TGCGCCAGCAGCTTGTCAGGGGCCCGAAGTCACACTGAAGCTTTCTTT.